Listed below are T cell receptor beta chains from one sample, sequenced in a study of blood T cell repertoires in COVID-19. The table came from immunoSEQ multiplex PCR; TCRdb's copy has only in-frame clones and leaves some out. The sample includes roughly 290,000 clones, about 82% of them seen just once. Sequenced input: peripheral blood. All receptors derive from a woman between 50 and 59 years old with active or convalescent COVID-19. Both conserved end residues are part of each CDR3. Fields, in order: clone size, V gene, D gene, J gene, CDR3 protein, CDR3 DNA. The D gene is left open where the match is weak. The listing skips clone size in some rows; elsewhere it reads once, few, many or a size class.

NA,TRBV28,NA,TRBJ1-2,CASGDKIYGYTF,TGTGCCAGCGGGGACAAAATATATGGCTACACCTTC
NA,TRBV18,NA,TRBJ2-7,CASSSSAGTYEQYF,TGTGCCAGCTCATCTTCAGCGGGTACCTACGAGCAGTACTTC
NA,TRBV7-8,TRBD2,TRBJ2-7,CASSLRAGGTYEQYF,TGTGCCAGCAGCTTAAGGGCGGGGGGAACCTACGAGCAGTACTTC
NA,TRBV5-1,TRBD2,TRBJ2-1,CASSPGLAGLGEQFF,TGCGCCAGCAGCCCGGGACTAGCGGGACTAGGTGAGCAGTTCTTC
NA,TRBV10-3,NA,TRBJ1-2,CAIRAGDYGYTF,TGTGCCATCAGGGCAGGGGACTATGGCTACACCTTC
NA,TRBV10-3,NA,TRBJ2-2,CAISESGPNTGELFF,TGTGCCATCAGTGAGTCTGGGCCGAACACCGGGGAGCTGTTTTTT
once,TRBV4-1,NA,TRBJ2-3,CASSRFQGFGTDTQYF,TGCGCCAGCAGCCGATTTCAGGGTTTTGGGACAGATACGCAGTATTTT
once,TRBV6-5,NA,TRBJ1-6,CASSYGQGLALHF,TGTGCCAGCAGTTACGGGCAGGGGTTGGCCCTCCACTTT
NA,TRBV27,TRBD1,TRBJ2-4,CASRGQTTGGQNIQYF,TGTGCCAGCAGGGGACAAACAACAGGGGGGCAAAACATTCAGTACTTC
NA,TRBV20-1,NA,TRBJ2-1,CSAGTYYEQFF,TGCAGTGCCGGGACTTACTATGAGCAGTTCTTC
NA,TRBV5-1,TRBD1,TRBJ2-3,CASSKLTGGSTDTQYF,TGCGCCAGCAGCAAACTGACAGGGGGAAGCACAGATACGCAGTATTTT
once,TRBV4-1,TRBD1,TRBJ1-4,CASSQKIGGRDSNEKLFF,TGCGCCAGCAGCCAAAAGATAGGGGGGCGGGACAGTAATGAAAAACTGTTTTTT
NA,TRBV20-1,TRBD1,TRBJ2-1,CSASRGQGREQFF,TGCAGTGCTAGTAGGGGACAGGGACGTGAGCAGTTCTTC
NA,TRBV2,TRBD1,TRBJ1-5,CASGAGGRGNQPQHF,TGTGCCAGCGGGGCAGGGGGAAGGGGCAATCAGCCCCAGCATTTT
once,TRBV25-1,NA,TRBJ2-6,CASSPSTSSGANVLTF,TGTGCCAGCAGTCCCAGTACGTCCTCTGGGGCCAACGTCCTGACTTTC
NA,TRBV6-2/TRBV6-3,NA,TRBJ1-1,CASSPTRERTSDTEAFF,TGTGCCAGCAGCCCCACCAGGGAACGAACGAGTGATACTGAAGCTTTCTTT
NA,TRBV28,NA,TRBJ1-1,CASSLGTGGFTEAFF,TGTGCCAGCAGTTTGGGAACCGGGGGGTTCACTGAAGCTTTCTTT
NA,TRBV6-1,TRBD1,TRBJ2-7,CASSETEDRVYEQYF,TGTGCCAGCAGTGAGACCGAGGACAGGGTCTACGAGCAGTACTTC
NA,TRBV5-1,NA,TRBJ1-5,CASSFPWGYQPQHF,TGCGCCAGCAGCTTCCCCTGGGGCTATCAGCCCCAGCATTTT